This T cell receptor beta chain originates from a study of blood T cell repertoires in COVID-19 (dated by TCRdb to 2020 to 2022). The study in broad terms: Samples from collaborators originated in the United States, Italy and Spain and spanned both the acute and convalescent phases of COVID-19. Samples came from the ongoing ImmuneRACE study (first 160 participants) plus 1,254 subjects from 6 global collaborators. Nearly every sample came with metadata listing a de-identified subject ID, COVID-19 status, age in years and sex. The repertoires were made available in a free public database intended to serve as a resource for research on the immune response to SARS-CoV-2. The prospective study material was composed of cDNA or gDNA derived from T cells, B-cell-depleted T cells, or PBMCs. Where available, HLA class I and class II types were taken from metadata supplied by the sample provider and were not determined by assay-based typing. Subjects who had been exposed to COVID-19, were actively infected with it, or had recovered from it provided the deeply sampled blood TCRbeta repertoires that made up the dataset. Results and caveats for the whole study, not just this receptor: How much clinical and demographic metadata was included differed by source and by participant, and the metadata was provided uncurated.

Inclusive of the bounding cysteine and phenylalanine, the CDR3 is 14 residues long. The kept DNA is CDR3 alone, 42 bases in frame from the first base. The junction shows trimming of 8 bases on V and 1 base on J, plus 13 bases between the germline ends. Per the germline V gene, MDHEN is the CDR1 and SYDVKM is the CDR2. This clone has a count of ten or more. It has no known antigen specificity. No much larger clone is present one base from it, and per-base qualities are unavailable. TCRbeta CDR3 regions were amplified from genomic DNA by means of the immunoSEQ Assay, a bias-controlled multiplex PCR. The paper's processing steps were these. Within the assay, amplification of reference gene primers was used to estimate how many nucleated cells each sample contained. Sequence reads were collapsed and filtered to measure the absolute abundance of every unique TCRbeta CDR3 rearrangement. For each sample, productive Simpson clonality was calculated as the square root of Simpson's diversity index across productive rearrangements. The clones in this table, taken by TCRdb from immuneACCESS, are in-frame only. Not every clone is retained; where verified, under half of the shortfall comes from an unresolved V gene, and the cause of the rest is unknown. The V and J calls and clone size are taken from that table; D and trimming were inferred from the DNA. The sample profile shows about 63,000 clones; 79% of them were found once. Of the sample, roughly 32% is held by the ten largest clones.

Collaborating institutions collected whole blood in K2EDTA tubes following their own protocols. For TCRbeta analysis, collaborator samples were shipped as frozen whole blood, as isolated PBMCs, or as DNA extracted from either sample type. The V and J genes are TRBV28 and TRBJ2-3; a tentative D call is TRBD1 (5 bases match). The receptor comes from a human donor in a cohort sampled during active COVID-19. Sequences were obtained from peripheral blood. DNA sequence: TGTGCCAGCGCCTTCGTACAGGGCACAGATACGCAGTATTTT. Translated, it gives CASAFVQGTDTQYF.